A selection of T cell receptor beta chains follows, all from one sample in a study of blood T cell repertoires in COVID-19. Assay used: immunoSEQ multiplex PCR; TCRdb lists only in-frame clones, some missing. The table includes 85,000 to 120,000 clones, 65% to 75% detected once. Source material: peripheral blood. All receptors derive from a human donor with acute or convalescent COVID-19. The donor label of this sample is uncertain. The CDR3 runs from the conserved cysteine through the conserved F or W. The order of the fields is J gene, clone size, V gene, D gene, CDR3 DNA, CDR3 protein. D genes are given only for firm matches. Size is omitted from some rows. Given values are once, few, many or a class for expanded clones.

TRBJ2-7	NA	TRBV5-1	NA	TGCGCCAGCAGCTTGTACTTTACCTACTACGAGCAGTACTTC	CASSLYFTYYEQYF
TRBJ1-3	many	TRBV4-2	NA	TGTGCCAGCAGCCCGTTTCCACGGGGTAGGGTTGGAAACACCATATATTTT	CASSPFPRGRVGNTIYF
TRBJ2-1	NA	TRBV14	NA	TGTGCCAGCAGGCAGGGTTGGAGTGAGCAGTTCTTC	CASRQGWSEQFF
TRBJ2-3	NA	TRBV18	NA	TGTGCCAGCTCACCACCGTCTGTGGATACGCAGTATTTT	CASSPPSVDTQYF
TRBJ1-2	NA	TRBV5-1	TRBD1	TGCGCCAGCAGCTTAACCACAGGGGGCTCTGTCTATGGCTACACCTTC	CASSLTTGGSVYGYTF
TRBJ2-5	once	TRBV3-1/TRBV3-2	TRBD1	TGTGCCAGCAGCCGTTGGACAGGGGACCAAGAGACCCAGTACTTC	CASSRWTGDQETQYF
TRBJ1-1	NA	TRBV5-1	NA	TGCGCCAGCAGCCCATCTGCCCGGACACACATGAACACTGAAGCTTTCTTT	CASSPSARTHMNTEAFF
TRBJ1-5	NA	TRBV19	NA	TGTGCCAGTAGTTTGGGGCTAGGTGGTCGGCCCCAGCATTTT	CASSLGLGGRPQHF
TRBJ2-1	NA	TRBV5-1	NA	TGCGCCAGCAGCTTGGATTTGACTTACAATGAGCAGTTCTTC	CASSLDLTYNEQFF
TRBJ2-6	NA	TRBV28	NA	TGTGCCAGCAGCCCGCCGGCGAGGGAGATTTGGCTCACTGGGGCCAACGTCCTGACTTTC	CASSPPAREIWLTGANVLTF
TRBJ1-1	NA	TRBV30	TRBD1	TGTGCCTGGAGTAGGACAGGGGGCTGGACTGAAGCTTTCTTT	CAWSRTGGWTEAFF
TRBJ1-2	NA	TRBV10-3	TRBD1	TGTGCCATCAGTGACAGGGGGCTTGCGGGCTACACCTTC	CAISDRGLAGYTF
TRBJ2-7	NA	TRBV12-3/TRBV12-4	TRBD1	TGTGCCAGCAGTTTAGGGACAGGGGCAAACTTC	CASSLGTGANF
TRBJ1-6	NA	TRBV23-1	NA	TGCGCCAGCAGTCAAGCGCAGGGCTTAAAGCATAATTCACCCCTCCACTTT	CASSQAQGLKHNSPLHF
TRBJ2-3	NA	TRBV6-1	NA	TGTGCCAGCAGTGAACCAGGGCAAACAGATACGCAGTATTTT	CASSEPGQTDTQYF
TRBJ2-5	NA	TRBV6-2/TRBV6-3	TRBD2	TGTGCCAGCAGTTCACAGCGGGGGCGGAAGACCCAGTACTTC	CASSSQRGRKTQYF
TRBJ1-5	NA	TRBV6-1	NA	TGTGCCAGCAGTGAAGGCTGGGAGGATCAGCCCCAGCATTTT	CASSEGWEDQPQHF
TRBJ2-1	NA	TRBV13	TRBD2	TGTGCCAGCAGCTTATTTAGACTAGCGGGGGGCAAATACAATGAGCAGTTCTTC	CASSLFRLAGGKYNEQFF
TRBJ1-5	NA	TRBV30	NA	TGTGCCTGGTCCCGGGACACGGGTAGCAATCAGCCCCAGCATTTT	CAWSRDTGSNQPQHF
TRBJ1-1	NA	TRBV9	TRBD1	TGTGCCAGCAGCGCCGGGACAGGGGCGGCTGAAGCTTTCTTT	CASSAGTGAAEAFF
TRBJ2-7	NA	TRBV4-1	NA	TGCGCCAGCAGCTCGGGCAGGGGATCCTACGAGCAGTACTTC	CASSSGRGSYEQYF
TRBJ1-6	few	TRBV4-1	NA	TGCGCCAGCAGCCAAGAAGTTCTGGTGGCAGGGTGGCCCCTCCACTTT	CASSQEVLVAGWPLHF
TRBJ1-6	NA	TRBV2	NA	TGTGCTTGCCGACGGGGGGAGAATTCACCCCTCCACTTT	CACRRGENSPLHF
TRBJ2-1	NA	TRBV7-2	TRBD2	TGTGCCAGCACGGGACTAGCGGGGGGGCACAATGAGCAGTTCTTC	CASTGLAGGHNEQFF
TRBJ1-1	NA	TRBV12-5	TRBD1	TGTGCTAGTGGCCCCGGGACAGCGAACACTGAAGCTTTCTTT	CASGPGTANTEAFF
TRBJ2-7	NA	TRBV14	TRBD2	TGTGCCAGCAGCCAAGTTCTCCAGCGGGGGCCTGCCAGGACCTACGAGCAGTACTTC	CASSQVLQRGPARTYEQYF
TRBJ1-6	NA	TRBV3-1/TRBV3-2	TRBD1	TGTGCCAGCAGCCAAGTCCGGGACAGGGACCTCCACTTT	CASSQVRDRDLHF
TRBJ2-5	NA	TRBV27	TRBD1	TGTGCCAGCAGTCCTGGGACAGGCCAGAAGACCCAGTACTTC	CASSPGTGQKTQYF